Shown below are 8 T cell receptor beta chains from a single sample sequenced in a study of CD8+ T cells in alopecia areata. Extraction and reverse transcription of RNA yielded cDNA as the sequencing template. TCRdb's table, derived via immunoSEQ multiplex PCR, lists solely in-frame clones and lacks some. The sample includes about 180,000 clones, approximately 52% of them seen just once. Documented treatment: oral pan-JAK inhibitor, 5-10 mg twice daily. This specimen was CD4+ T cells sorted from blood, taken between weeks 55 and 70, from a patient treated with tofacitinib. The receptors derive from a human donor with alopecia areata.

The chain uses TRBV2 and TRBJ1-2; D not resolved. Trimming pared 6 bases from V and 4 bases from J, leaving 12 bases between. The CDR3 has 13 residues. From germline, CDR1 is SNHLY and CDR2 FYNNEI. CDR3 sequence (DNA): TGTGCCAGCAGGCAGGCAACTTCCTATGGCTACACCTTC. Translation: CASRQATSYGYTF.

The J gene is TRBJ2-1, the V gene TRBV6-6; 11 nucleotides line up with TRBD2. The CDR3 extends over 14 amino acids. In germline, CDR1 is MNHNY, CDR2 SVGAGI (reference sequence). The V and J ends lost 11 bases and 7 bases, in that order; junction bases with no gene match: 10. CDR3 DNA: TGTGCCGTAGCCCTAGCGGGGGGTCTGAATGAGCAGTTCTTC. Translated: CAVALAGGLNEQFF.

This clone has a handful of counts. The rearrangement links TRBV4-1 to TRBJ2-5, with unresolved D. Germline V gene data show CDR1 as MGHRA and CDR2 as YSYEKL. The V end was cut by 1 base, the J end by 5 bases, with 17 bases between. The CDR3 is 16 amino acids. The DNA for the CDR3 is TGCGCCAGCAGCCAAGGGGTGTCAGGTGGCCGGGAGACCCAGTACTTC. It specifies CASSQGVSGGRETQYF.

The rearrangement links TRBV2 to TRBJ1-1; D gene ambiguous. Trimming shortened V by 3 bases and J by 1 base, and 9 bases separated the two germline ends. The CDR3 is 14 amino acids. Germline CDR1 reads SNHLY; CDR2 reads FYNNEI. CDR3 nucleotide sequence: TGTGCCAGCAGTGATTTAATTGGGAACACTGAAGCTTTCTTT. Translated: CASSDLIGNTEAFF.

A single count supports this clone. The chain employs TRBV18 and TRBJ1-2, with D possibly matching TRBD1 (6 bases). V gave up 3 bases and J gave up 8 bases, with 16 bases separating them. CDR1 and CDR2 from the germline V gene are KGHSH and LQKENI. This CDR3 has 14 residues. The CDR3 loop is CASSPGQPPRGYTF. The CDR3 DNA follows: TGTGCCAGCTCACCCGGACAGCCCCCTAGGGGCTACACCTTC. The full variable domain, in which reference TRBV18 and TRBJ1-2 provide the parts outside the CDR3, is NAGVMQNPRHLVRRRGQEARLRCSPMKGHSHVYWYRQLPEEGLKFMVYLQKENIIDESGMPKERFSAEFPKEGPSILRIQQVVRGDSAAYFCASSPGQPPRGYTFGSGTRLTVV.

The chain links TRBV30 to TRBJ1-5; D is possibly TRBD1 (5 bases). Germline loops: CDR1 GTSNPN, CDR2 SVGIG (reference sequence). The V gene lost 0 bases and the J gene lost 5 bases, with 8 bases spanning the gap. The CDR3 length is 13 residues. CDR3 DNA sequence: TGTGCCTGGAGTGTAGGGGTGGATCAGCCCCAGCATTTT. Translation gives CAWSVGVDQPQHF.

This chain links TRBV6-6 with TRBJ2-7; 7 bases are a match to TRBD1. The CDR3 loop spans 13 amino acids. With V trimmed by 5 bases and J by 3 bases, 4 bases remained unmatched. CDR1 and CDR2 from the germline V gene are MNHNY and SVGAGI (reference sequence). In nucleotides, the CDR3 is TGTGCCAGCAGTCGACAGGGCCACTACGAGCAGTACTTC. Amino acids: CASSRQGHYEQYF.

J is TRBJ2-1 and V is TRBV23-1; D may be TRBD1 (6 bases). TRBV23-1 is annotated as an ORF whose role is uncertain. The CDR3 has 12 residues. The V and J ends lost 4 bases and 10 bases respectively, with 11 bases between them. CDR3 sequence (DNA): TGCGCCAGCAGTCTATGGACAGACGAGCAGTTCTTC. It translates to CASSLWTDEQFF.